The rows below give T cell receptor beta chains drawn from one sample of a study of cytomegalovirus exposure and HLA in healthy donors. TCRdb's table, derived via immunoSEQ multiplex PCR, lists solely in-frame clones and lacks some. The sample records around 100,000 clones, roughly 85% being singletons. The sample consisted of PBMCs. Receptors were obtained from a young man in good health and CMV-seropositive. The conserved cysteine and the conserved F or W are not part of the CDR3 here. Only part of the rows carry a size: once, few, many, or a class if the clone is expanded.

CDR3 protein: ASGVARRTYEQY; V gene: TRBV6-6; clone size: -
CDR3 protein: ATSTRQGDQPQH; V gene: TRBV15; clone size: few
CDR3 protein: ASSLMHKGTGHTDTQY; V gene: TRBV28; clone size: -
CDR3 protein: ASSLASGQGGGYT; V gene: TRBV7-2; clone size: -
CDR3 protein: ASSFGTANQPQH; V gene: TRBV28; clone size: few
CDR3 protein: ASSDEAGPDEQY; V gene: TRBV2; clone size: -
CDR3 protein: SAQGAQGAATEAF; V gene: TRBV29-1; clone size: -
CDR3 protein: ASNYARGANIQY; V gene: TRBV6-5; clone size: -
CDR3 protein: ASSPPGTNYGYT; V gene: TRBV7-9; clone size: once
CDR3 protein: ASSPWQGAEEKLF; V gene: TRBV19; clone size: -
CDR3 protein: ASSSQAFGNTIY; V gene: TRBV28; clone size: -
CDR3 protein: ASSTAGELF; V gene: TRBV19; clone size: -
CDR3 protein: AWSVQELYGYT; V gene: TRBV30; clone size: few
CDR3 protein: ASRTSGSSGELF; V gene: TRBV6-5; clone size: -
CDR3 protein: ASSGPSTYEQY; V gene: TRBV13; clone size: -
CDR3 protein: AWSLNRGYEQY; V gene: TRBV30; clone size: -
CDR3 protein: ASRQGLNTEAF; V gene: TRBV10-1; clone size: -
CDR3 protein: ASSSSYRGETGNTIY; V gene: TRBV27; clone size: once
CDR3 protein: ASSSGQGSYGYT; V gene: TRBV11-3; clone size: -
CDR3 protein: ASSRGDSGELF; V gene: TRBV7-9; clone size: -
CDR3 protein: ASGPRDTDTQY; V gene: TRBV5-1; clone size: few
CDR3 protein: ASNPGVRNYGYT; V gene: TRBV5-4; clone size: once
CDR3 protein: ASSLSAGAAGELF; V gene: TRBV7-9; clone size: -
CDR3 protein: ASSQGAPGSSGYT; V gene: TRBV4-2; clone size: -
CDR3 protein: ALGGFGGYT; V gene: TRBV19; clone size: -
CDR3 protein: ASSPNPSFILAGVSYEQY; V gene: TRBV28; clone size: once
CDR3 protein: ASSGLAVYEQY; V gene: TRBV7-9; clone size: -